The sequence of this TCR beta chain was determined in a study of T cell therapy after organ transplantation. For the study at large: About 20% of the ten patients were classed as nonresponders. 4 to 8 weeks after therapy completion, short-term post-therapy blood was collected. CMV-specific T cells, median 1.92 x 10^8, were given as 2 to 6 intravenous infusions.

Sequencing used immunoSEQ multiplex PCR; TCRdb keeps in-frame clones, though not all of them. The data contain a few thousand clones, approximately 80% of them singletons. Only one count was recorded for this clone. Antigen: not known. Time point: 4-8 weeks after completion of therapy. The specimen was CD8+ T cells from blood, collected after autologous CMV-specific T cell therapy. This TCR was recovered from a human patient who had received a solid organ transplant and had CMV disease. Some T cells may arise from the graft donor.

The CDR3, as DNA: TGTGCCAGCAGTTCTGGGGACCCTGGACAGGGACAGCCCCAGCATTTT. Protein sequence: CASSSGDPGQGQPQHF. This rearrangement joins TRBV28 to TRBJ1-5, with TRBD1 matching over 8 bases. Trimming at V came to 4 bases and at J to 7 bases, leaving 12 bases not matched to a gene. The CDR3 runs to 16 residues. The V gene's germline CDR1 is MDHEN and CDR2 SYDVKM.